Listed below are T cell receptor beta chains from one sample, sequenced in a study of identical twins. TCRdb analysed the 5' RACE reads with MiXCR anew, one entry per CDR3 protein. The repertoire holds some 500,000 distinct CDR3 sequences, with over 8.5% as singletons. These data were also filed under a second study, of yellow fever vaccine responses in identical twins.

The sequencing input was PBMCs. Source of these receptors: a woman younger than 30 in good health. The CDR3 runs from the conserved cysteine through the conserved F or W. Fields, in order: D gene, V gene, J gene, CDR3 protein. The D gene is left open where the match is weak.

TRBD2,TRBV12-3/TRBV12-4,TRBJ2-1,CASSSPGTSGGKTSNNEQFF
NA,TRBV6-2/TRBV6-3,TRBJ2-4,CASSRQYGIQYF
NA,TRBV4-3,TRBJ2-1,CASSQEIREARFF
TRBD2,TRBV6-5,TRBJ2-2,CASSWGGVDYPGELFF
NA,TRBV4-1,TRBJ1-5,CASSPIPTRDSNQPQHF
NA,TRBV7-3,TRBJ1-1,CASYEAFF
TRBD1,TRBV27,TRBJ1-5,CASSSGQGGSYSNQPQHF
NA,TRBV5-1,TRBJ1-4,CASSLGEVRGRSEKLFF
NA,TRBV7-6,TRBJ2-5,CASSYNIRLPGETQYF
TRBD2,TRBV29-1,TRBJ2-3,CSELAGDTQYF
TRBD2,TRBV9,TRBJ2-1,CASSVVGGRPSSYNEQFF
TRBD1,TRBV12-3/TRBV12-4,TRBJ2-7,CASRWGTGAAWEQYF
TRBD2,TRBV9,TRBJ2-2,CASSAWKLAGSGELFF
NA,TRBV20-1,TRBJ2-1,CSATPRVGSYNEQFF
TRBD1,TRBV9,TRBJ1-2,CASSPGTGINYGYTF
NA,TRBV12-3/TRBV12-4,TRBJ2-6,CASSLGPQVSSGANVLTF
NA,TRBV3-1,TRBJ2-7,CASSQGGMGASFYEQYF
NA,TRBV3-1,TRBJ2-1,CASSQIGNEQFF
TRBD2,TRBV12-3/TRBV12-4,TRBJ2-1,CASSLFGSDGGNEQFF
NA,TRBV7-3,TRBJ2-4,CASSSAGGADIQYF
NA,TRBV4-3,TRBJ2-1,CASSHSYGHKNEQFF
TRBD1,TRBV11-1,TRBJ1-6,CASSFRTGGYSPLHF
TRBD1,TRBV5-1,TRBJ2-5,CASSLDRGWKTQYF
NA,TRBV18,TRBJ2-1,CASSPRVDFTEQFF
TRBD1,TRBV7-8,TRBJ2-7,CASSKTGTGLVDEQYF
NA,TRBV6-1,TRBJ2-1,CASSELTGTNEQFF
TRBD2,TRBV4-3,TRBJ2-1,CASSGSLADYRSSYNEQFF
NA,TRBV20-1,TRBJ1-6,CSARSSYNSPLHF
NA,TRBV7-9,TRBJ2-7,CASSLELGTLYEQYF
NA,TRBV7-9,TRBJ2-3,CASSLVESDTQYF
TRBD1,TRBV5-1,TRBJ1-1,CASSLASDREWGSF
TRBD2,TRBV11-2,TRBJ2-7,CASTSAGGYEQYF
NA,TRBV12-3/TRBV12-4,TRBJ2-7,CASSPTTSRGTYEQYF
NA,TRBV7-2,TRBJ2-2,CASSLVGGRTGELFF
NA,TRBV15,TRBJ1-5,CATSRGNRDAQPQHF
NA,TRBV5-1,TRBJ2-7,CASSLAPWDEQYF
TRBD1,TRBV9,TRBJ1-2,CASSVALDRETNYGYTF
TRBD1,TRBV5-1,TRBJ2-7,CASRWEPGQAYSYEQYF
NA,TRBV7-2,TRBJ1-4,CASRGDSRGEKLFF
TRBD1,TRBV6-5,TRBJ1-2,CASSYSLTGNYGYTF
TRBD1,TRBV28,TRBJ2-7,CASSLGGQGKYEQYF
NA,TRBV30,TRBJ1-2,CAWRRQYGYTF
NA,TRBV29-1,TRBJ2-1,CSVGGKTYNEQFF
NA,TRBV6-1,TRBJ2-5,CASSLRRAGETQYF
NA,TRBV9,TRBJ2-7,CASSAFVYSYEQYF
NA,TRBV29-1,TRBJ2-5,CSVMGGDGLQYQETQYF